The sequence of this TCR beta chain was determined in a study of cytomegalovirus exposure and HLA in healthy donors. Study-level results: Further analysis was carried out later, and it showed several of the most significant clusters appearing linked to common viral pathogens.

Use of 60 Vbeta and 13 Jbeta primers characterized the PCR. Sequenced by immunoSEQ multiplex PCR; TCRdb stores in-frame clones only, minus some. Among about 140,000 clones listed, approximately 80% were seen once. The germline CDR1 and CDR2 sequences are SNHLY and FYNNEI. The CDR3 runs to 19 residues. Trimming removed 0 bases at V and 0 bases at J, with 17 bases between. About this clone: Its target is not known.

Input material: PBMCs. This receptor was taken from a male donor in good health and CMV-seropositive. The chain employs TRBV2 and TRBJ1-4, with D unclear. DNA of the CDR3: TGTGCCAGCAGTGAAGCGCTTCGCATCAGAGGTCCAACTAATGAAAAACTGTTTTTT. Translated: CASSEALRIRGPTNEKLFF.